The 25 T cell receptor beta chains presented below share a single source sample, sequenced in a study of blood T cells in healthy people across ages. Primers used in a second PCR of about 6 to 11 cycles were a sample-barcoded 5' primer and a J-beta primer mix. TCRdb used MiXCR to reprocess the 5' RACE reads, holding one entry per CDR3 protein. Of 1.5 million to 2 million distinct CDR3 sequences listed, approximately 32% are singletons. What was sequenced was blood. The receptors shown here come from a woman in her 30s in good health.

The chain is built from TRBV11-1 and TRBJ2-1, with 9 bases identical to TRBD2. V gave up 1 base and J gave up 0 bases; unmatched junction bases: 22. This CDR3 region has 23 residues. Germline V gene data show CDR1 as SGHAT and CDR2 as FQDESV (reference sequence). This chain's CDR3 is CASSLVSTSGLYTRGSSYNEQFF. Written as DNA, the CDR3 is TGTGCCAGCAGCTTAGTATCAACTAGCGGGCTTTATACTAGGGGAAGCTCCTACAATGAGCAGTTCTTC.

This clonotype was seen more than once but under ten times. The rearrangement links TRBV7-2 to TRBJ2-1; D ambiguous. Germline V gene lookup returns CDR1 SGHTA and CDR2 FQGNSA. The CDR3 consists of 15 residues. The V gene lost 8 bases and the J gene lost 2 bases, with 16 bases spanning the gap. The chain's CDR3 is CASGSGPLTYNEQFF. CDR3 sequence (DNA): TGTGCCAGCGGCTCCGGACCCCTGACCTACAATGAGCAGTTCTTC.

The chain couples TRBV4-1 to TRBJ2-1; TRBD2 agrees at 9 bases. Germline V gene data show CDR1 as MGHRA and CDR2 as YSYEKL. The CDR3 loop spans 13 amino acids. Trimming cost V 6 bases and J 7 bases; bases outside gene matches: 4. The CDR3 DNA reads as TGCGCCAGCAGAAAGGGACTAGCAAATGAGCAGTTCTTC. It is translated as CASRKGLANEQFF.

This chain links TRBV2 with TRBJ2-7; 13 nucleotides match TRBD2. Judging by the DNA end, TRBJ2-5 fits better; the J call may be wrong. The CDR3 runs to 14 residues. CDR1 and CDR2 from the germline V gene are SNHLY and FYNNEI. The CDR3 loop is CASEGTSGVKTQYF. For the CDR3, the DNA is TGTGCCAGCGAAGGGACTAGCGGGGTAAAGACCCAGTACTTC.

J is TRBJ1-4 and V is TRBV20-1, with D tentatively TRBD1 (5 bases). Germline V gene sequence: CDR1 DFQATT, CDR2 SNEGSKA (reference sequence). V was shortened by 5 bases and J by 7 bases, with 14 bases between the two germline ends. This CDR3 spans 13 amino acids. CDR3 in amino acids: CSALGLVGEKLFF. CDR3 DNA sequence: TGCAGTGCTCTGGGACTGGTGGGTGAAAAACTGTTTTTT.

There are many counts of this clonotype. The DNA for the CDR3 is TGTGCCAGCAGCCAGGGTGGATATAATTCACCCCTCCACTTT. This gives the protein CASSQGGYNSPLHF. The chain joins TRBV12-3 or TRBV12-4 to TRBJ1-6, with D tentatively TRBD1 (5 bases). The CDR3 loop spans 14 amino acids. Between the trimmed V and J ends, which lost 6 bases and 4 bases, there was a span of 10 bases.

The chain is built from TRBV20-1 and TRBJ2-2, with D tentatively TRBD2 (6 bases). V lost 1 base, J lost 5 bases, and 17 bases lay in between. The CDR3 is 16 residues long. Looked up from germline, CDR1 is DFQATT and CDR2 is SNEGSKA (reference sequence). CDR3 nucleotides: TGCAGTGCTAGAGGCACGACTAGAGCTCTGACCGGGGAGCTGTTTTTT. Translating gives CSARGTTRALTGELFF.

The chain has TRBV20-1 and TRBJ1-2; a possible D gene is TRBD1 (6 bases). Germline-derived CDR1 and CDR2 are DFQATT and SNEGSKA (reference sequence). Trimming pared 0 bases from V and 4 bases from J, leaving 15 bases between. The CDR3 is 15 residues long. The CDR3 bases are TGCAGTGCTAGAGATATCAGAGGGGGGATCTATGGCTACACCTTC. Translated: CSARDIRGGIYGYTF.

This clonotype was recorded many times. The J gene is TRBJ2-5, the V gene TRBV7-8, with 7 nucleotides matching TRBD2. The CDR3 consists of 14 residues. Germline CDR1 reads SGHVS; CDR2 reads FQNEAQ. V shed 6 bases and J 2 bases; nucleotides not matched to a gene: 6. CDR3 nucleotides: TGTGCCAGCAGACCCCTAGCGGAACAAGAGACCCAGTACTTC. Translating gives CASRPLAEQETQYF.

The rearrangement uses TRBV9 and TRBJ2-3; 11 bases agree with TRBD2. V was clipped by 0 bases and J by 4 bases; unmatched bases: 10. CDR1 SGDLS and CDR2 YYNGEE come from the germline V gene. This CDR3 has 18 amino acids. The CDR3 nucleotides are TGTGCCAGCAGCGTAGGACTAGCGGGAACCTCGGTCCCAGATACGCAGTATTTT. Translating it yields CASSVGLAGTSVPDTQYF.

As DNA, the CDR3 is TGTGCCAGCAGTCGCACTCTCCCGAGAAGCTACACCTTC. Protein product: CASSRTLPRSYTF. This rearrangement joins TRBV28 to TRBJ1-2; D is uncertain. CDR1 is MDHEN, CDR2 SYDVKM, per germline. The CDR3 covers 13 residues. Trimming removed 5 bases from V and 9 bases from J, with 16 bases in between.

This clonotype was detected a few times. The V and J genes are TRBV20-1 and TRBJ2-7; maybe TRBD2 (5 bases). Trimming cost V 1 base and J 7 bases, with 20 bases left between them. CDR1 and CDR2 (germline): DFQATT, SNEGSKA (reference sequence). The CDR3 length is 15 residues. The CDR3 nucleotides are TGCAGTGCTAGAGTATCCTATCTCCTACGGGGAGAGCAGTACTTC. Its translation is CSARVSYLLRGEQYF.

Concerning this clonotype: A junction boundary mismatches the germline segment, possibly from a read error. The chain recombines TRBV24-1 with TRBJ2-3; 10 positions agree with TRBD1. Per germline, CDR1 KGHDR and CDR2 SFDVKD. The CDR3 is 16 amino acids. This CDR3 reads CAASDAVDRGTDTQYF. Written as DNA, the CDR3 is TGTGCCGCCAGTGATGCCGTGGACAGGGGGACAGATACGCAGTATTTT.

Remarks on this clonotype: Sequence at one end of the junction differs from germline and may be a read error. The chain carries TRBV9 and TRBJ2-1; D ambiguous. This CDR3 is 16 amino acids long. Germline CDR1 is SGDLS and CDR2 is YYNGEE. The CDR3 protein is CASSAEATSTYNEHFF. The CDR3 DNA is TGTGCCAGCAGCGCAGAAGCCACCTCTACCTACAATGAGCATTTCTTC. Looking up the rest from reference TRBV9 and TRBJ2-1 gives the full variable domain: DSGVTQTPKHLITATGQRVTLRCSPRSGDLSVYWYQQSLDQGLQFLIQYYNGEERAKGNILERFSAQQFPDLHSELNLSSLELGDSALYFCASSAEATSTYNEHFFGPGTRLTVL.

The CDR3: CASSETGGHGEAFF. CDR3 in DNA: TGTGCCAGCAGCGAGACAGGGGGCCATGGGGAAGCTTTCTTT. The chain has TRBV14 and TRBJ1-1, with 10 bases that match TRBD1. Germline V gives CDR1 SGHDN, CDR2 FVKESK. The length of the CDR3 is 14 residues. V lost 5 bases to trimming and J lost 8 bases; unmatched junction nucleotides: 8. The variable domain in full, with the rest retrieved from reference TRBV14 and TRBJ1-1, is EAGVTQFPSHSVIEKGQTVTLRCDPISGHDNLYWYRRVMGKEIKFLLHFVKESKQDESGMPNNRFLAERTGGTYSTLKVQPAELEDSGVYFCASSETGGHGEAFFGQGTRLTVV.

The gene calls are TRBV6-4 and TRBJ1-5; 8 bases agree with TRBD1. This CDR3 has 15 residues. J lost 2 bases, V lost 4 bases, and 4 bases had no gene match. The germline gives CDR1 MRHNA, CDR2 SNTAGT. CDR3 amino acids: CASSGGQAGNQPQHF. The CDR3 region has the DNA TGTGCCAGCAGTGGGGGACAGGCTGGCAATCAGCCCCAGCATTTT.

V and J are TRBV20-1 and TRBJ2-5; 7 positions match TRBD2. Germline V gives CDR1 DFQATT, CDR2 SNEGSKA (reference sequence). The CDR3 length is 14 residues. V trimming: 3 bases; J trimming: 1 base; junction bases outside the gene matches: 5. CDR3 bases: TGCAGTGCTAGGAGGGCTAGCGGCCAAGAGACCCAGTACTTC. This translates into CSARRASGQETQYF.

This clonotype came up many times. The chain combines TRBV5-1 with TRBJ2-1, with 11 bases matching TRBD2. Germline loops: CDR1 SGHRS, CDR2 YFSETQ. The J segment lost 5 bases and the V segment lost 2 bases, leaving 6 bases of the junction unmatched. The CDR3 covers 16 residues. The CDR3 region has the DNA TGCGCCAGCAGCTTTGGGCTAGCGGGGGGCCACAATGAGCAGTTCTTC. This encodes CASSFGLAGGHNEQFF.

Note on this clonotype: An end of the junction differs from the germline gene, which may be a read error. The gene calls are TRBV10-3 and TRBJ2-3; TRBD1 matches 10 bases. Per germline, CDR1 ENHRY and CDR2 SYGVKD. The CDR3 extends over 15 amino acids. The CDR3 here is CAISTGGTPTGTQYF. CDR3 coding DNA: TGTGCCATTTCGACAGGGGGCACCCCCACAGGTACGCAGTATTTT.

In its sample, this clonotype was seen a few times. The chain employs TRBV5-1 and TRBJ2-7; D possibly corresponds to TRBD2 (5 bases). There are 13 residues in the CDR3. CDR1 is SGHRS and CDR2 is YFSETQ in the germline V gene. Trimming shortened V by 4 bases and J by 4 bases, and 12 bases separated the two germline ends. For the CDR3, the DNA is TGCGCCAGCAGCGCCTGGGCGGGTTACGAGCAGTACTTC. This encodes CASSAWAGYEQYF.

V usage is TRBV29-1 and J usage is TRBJ2-1; D tentatively reads TRBD1 or TRBD2 (5 bases each). This CDR3 spans 16 amino acids. Germline loops: CDR1 SQVTM, CDR2 ANQGSEA. The V end lost 3 bases, the J end lost 8 bases, and 23 bases lay between the germline ends. CDR3 coding DNA: TGCAGCGTTGACGGAAGCCGGGACCTACCGTACGATGAGCAGTTCTTC. As protein: CSVDGSRDLPYDEQFF.

This clonotype was detected a few times. The chain employs TRBV3-1 and TRBJ2-7; TRBD1 might be the D (5 bases). V was clipped by 4 bases and J by 3 bases, with 19 bases between them. CDR3 length: 16 amino acids. Germline V gives CDR1 LGHDT, CDR2 YNNKEL (reference sequence). Here the CDR3 DNA reads TGTGCCAGCAGCCCAGGGCTCCTTGGGGTTCGCTACGAGCAGTACTTC. It yields the protein CASSPGLLGVRYEQYF.

This clonotype was observed a few times. V and J are TRBV27 and TRBJ1-6, with D perhaps TRBD1 (5 bases). This CDR3 has 14 amino acids. Deletions cut 6 bases from V and 7 bases from J, with 13 bases between. Germline assignment: CDR1 MNHEY and CDR2 SMNVEV (reference sequence). The CDR3 here is CASRNYGTNSPLHF. CDR3 bases: TGTGCCAGCAGGAATTACGGGACGAATTCACCCCTCCACTTT.

This clonotype was counted between two and nine times. The V gene is TRBV9, the J gene TRBJ2-1; 9 bases line up with TRBD2. This CDR3 has 16 amino acids. Germline V gene sequence: CDR1 SGDLS, CDR2 YYNGEE. Trimming took 0 bases from V and 1 from J; bases not matched to a gene: 2. The CDR3 protein is CASSVGGGESYNEQFF. CDR3 coding DNA: TGTGCCAGCAGCGTAGGCGGGGGGGAATCCTACAATGAGCAGTTCTTC.

This clonotype has only a few counts. The chain combines TRBV9 with TRBJ2-7; 10 nucleotides align to TRBD1. Trimming took 0 bases from V and 4 from J; bases not matched to a gene: 7. The germline CDR1 and CDR2 sequences are SGDLS and YYNGEE. This CDR3 is 16 amino acids long. CDR3 nucleotide sequence: TGTGCCAGCAGCGTAGCCCCGGGACAGGGGCCGTACGAGCAGTACTTC. It encodes CASSVAPGQGPYEQYF.